What follows is one T cell receptor beta chain and its context. What it recognizes is unknown. TCRdb passed the 5' RACE reads through MiXCR, listing each CDR3 protein once. The sample holds nearly 900,000 distinct CDR3 sequences; more than 9% are singletons and the top ten take about 1.5%. This entry belongs to a study of identical twins. The study's findings and limits: Twin pairs' shared out-of-frame alpha sequences were enriched in low generation probability.

Germline V lookup: CDR1 SEHNR, CDR2 FQNEAQ (reference sequence). The CDR3 consists of 16 residues. Trimming took off 1 base at V and 4 bases at J, with 15 bases between the two ends. This sample also appeared in a second study, on yellow fever vaccine responses in identical twins.

The rearrangement links TRBV7-9 to TRBJ2-3; D is unresolved. Sequenced material: PBMCs. The TCR was taken from a woman under 30 in good health. The CDR3 DNA sequence: TGTGCCAGCAGCTTAGATACGCCTGACAACTCAGATACGCAGTATTTT. It encodes CASSLDTPDNSDTQYF.